The 32 T cell receptor beta chains reported below all come from one sample, sequenced in a study of control samples from healthy donors and cancer patients. Profiled with immunoSEQ multiplex PCR; TCRdb holds only in-frame clones, not every one. The repertoire holds about 77,000 clones, with 85% to 95% as singletons. The material sequenced was blood. These receptors all come from a woman aged 60-75 years in good health.

The CDR3 loop is CASSLSGPQAGYTF. The CDR3 DNA reads as TGTGCCAGCAGTTTAAGCGGGCCCCAGGCAGGCTACACCTTC. The chain combines TRBV28 with TRBJ1-2; D remains unclear. This CDR3 is built from 14 residues. Trimming left V 2 bases short and J 8 bases short, with 15 bases between. Germline lookup yields CDR1 MDHEN and CDR2 SYDVKM.

This clone occurred once. The rearrangement uses TRBV21-1 and TRBJ1-5; TRBD1, as called in the table, went unchecked against the DNA. TRBV21-1 is deemed a pseudogene. The CDR3 loop spans 14 amino acids. The DNA for the CDR3 is TGTGCCAGCAGCCAACACAGGGGGGTTCAGCCCCAGCATTTT. The encoded protein is CASSQHRGVQPQHF.

The rearrangement links TRBV7-2 to TRBJ1-4, with 9 bases lining up with TRBD1. Per germline, CDR1 SGHTA and CDR2 FQGNSA. The junction had 10 bases not matched to a gene; V was cut back by 4 bases and J by 7 bases. This CDR3 comprises 16 residues. The CDR3 DNA reads as TGTGCCAGCAGCTCATTAGGACAGGGGAACACTGAAAAACTGTTTTTT. This codes for CASSSLGQGNTEKLFF. The whole variable domain, remainder taken from reference TRBV7-2 and TRBJ1-4, is GAGVSQSPSNKVTEKGKDVELRCDPISGHTALYWYRQSLGQGLEFLIYFQGNSAPDKSGLPSDRFSAERTGGSVSTLTIQRTQQEDSAVYLCASSSLGQGNTEKLFFGSGTQLSVL.

The chain combines TRBV18 with TRBJ2-3, with 10 bases identical to TRBD2. The trim removed 3 bases at V and 3 bases at J, leaving 3 bases unmatched. Germline V CDR1 and CDR2: KGHSH, LQKENI. This CDR3 contains 15 residues. The CDR3 coding sequence is TGTGCCAGCTCACCCCCGGGACTAGCGACAGATACGCAGTATTTT. Residues: CASSPPGLATDTQYF.

This clone was recorded only once. CDR3 in amino acids: CASSNLAGEQFF. The DNA of the CDR3 is TGTGCCAGCAGTAACCTAGCGGGTGAGCAGTTCTTC. J is TRBJ2-1 and V is TRBV6-5; 8 nucleotides agree with TRBD2. The trim removed 5 bases at V and 9 bases at J, leaving 3 bases unmatched. Germline V gives CDR1 MNHEY, CDR2 SVGAGI. This CDR3 spans 12 amino acids.

The chain recombines TRBV27 with TRBJ2-1; the D gene is possibly TRBD2 (5 bases). Germline values: CDR1 MNHEY, CDR2 SMNVEV (reference sequence). Trimming removed 4 bases at V and 4 bases at J, with 14 bases between. The CDR3 has 15 residues. The CDR3 nucleotides are TGTGCCAGCAGTTCTACTAGTGCGCTTTACAATGAGCAGTTCTTC. This gives the protein CASSSTSALYNEQFF.

The chain recombines TRBV28 with TRBJ2-7; the match to TRBD2 covers 7 bases. In germline, CDR1 is MDHEN, CDR2 SYDVKM. J lost 1 base, V lost 2 bases, and 2 bases had no gene match. There are 14 residues in the CDR3. The CDR3 DNA reads as TGTGCCAGCAGTTTAGCGGGAGCATCCTACGAGCAGTACTTC. Protein: CASSLAGASYEQYF. The full variable domain, in which reference TRBV28 and TRBJ2-7 provide the parts outside the CDR3, is DVKVTQSSRYLVKRTGEKVFLECVQDMDHENMFWYRQDPGLGLRLIYFSYDVKMKEKGDIPEGYSVSREKKERFSLILESASTNQTSMYLCASSLAGASYEQYFGPGTRLTVT.

This clone was counted a few times. This chain connects TRBV30 to TRBJ1-5; the match to TRBD1 covers 7 bases. With 1 base clipped from V and 7 bases from J, the junction kept 4 bases outside the gene matches. This CDR3 comprises 13 residues. Germline CDR1 is GTSNPN and CDR2 is SVGIG (reference sequence). CDR3 residues: CAWSATGSQPQHF. CDR3 sequence (DNA): TGTGCCTGGAGTGCGACAGGGTCCCAGCCCCAGCATTTT.

The rearrangement links TRBV6-4 to TRBJ2-1; 12 bases match TRBD2. The CDR3 is 17 amino acids. In germline, CDR1 is MRHNA, CDR2 SNTAGT. V dropped 0 bases and J dropped 4; count of bases not matched to a gene: 4. The CDR3 here is CASSDSNLAGGYNEQFF. The CDR3 region has the DNA TGTGCCAGCAGTGACTCGAACCTAGCGGGAGGGTACAATGAGCAGTTCTTC.

V is TRBV3-1 (or the pseudogene TRBV3-2) and J is TRBJ2-7; 13 bases are shared with TRBD2. The V segment lost 2 bases and the J segment 2 bases; nucleotides outside the gene matches: 3. Germline V gene data show CDR1 as LGHDT and CDR2 as YNNKEL (reference sequence). The CDR3 totals 16 residues. CDR3 coding DNA: TGTGCCAGCAGCCAACCCGGGACTAGCGGGACCTACGAGCAGTACTTC. Translating gives CASSQPGTSGTYEQYF.

The genes are TRBV5-1 and TRBJ2-1; D gene ambiguous. V was trimmed by 1 base and J by 2 bases, leaving 7 bases between them. CDR3 size: 14 residues. Germline CDR1 is SGHRS and CDR2 is YFSETQ. The CDR3 loop is CASSLRHTYNEQFF. The DNA for the CDR3 is TGCGCCAGCAGCTTGAGACATACCTACAATGAGCAGTTCTTC.

The chain combines TRBV5-5 with TRBJ2-7, with D possibly TRBD1 on 6 matching bases. The CDR3 has 16 amino acids. Trimming left V 3 bases short and J 1 base short, with 17 bases between. The germline gives CDR1 SGHKS, CDR2 YYEKEE (reference sequence). The CDR3 sequence: CASSWGRQGLSYEQYF. The DNA for the CDR3 is TGTGCCAGCAGCTGGGGTCGGCAGGGGTTGTCCTACGAGCAGTACTTC.

This sequence joins TRBV6-2 or TRBV6-3 and TRBJ2-1; the D gene is possibly TRBD2 (6 bases). CDR3 length: 18 residues. Germline-derived CDR1 and CDR2 are MNHEY and SVGEGT. V was cut by 0 bases and J by 4 bases, with 19 bases left in between. In nucleotides, the CDR3 is TGTGCCAGCAGTTACTCGTTGCGGTACGGAGGGGATTACAATGAGCAGTTCTTC. Its translation: CASSYSLRYGGDYNEQFF.

This CDR3 reads CASSPPTGRADTQYF. The DNA of the CDR3 is TGTGCCAGCTCACCACCGACGGGAAGGGCAGATACGCAGTATTTT. The chain employs TRBV18 and TRBJ2-3; D might be TRBD2 (5 bases). There are 15 residues in the CDR3. With 0 bases removed from V and 4 bases from J, the gap between germline ends came to 11 bases. Per the germline V gene, CDR1 is KGHSH and CDR2 is LQKENI.

This chain uses TRBV30 with TRBJ1-3; D is ambiguous. The ends were cut back, 3 bases at V and 2 bases at J, with 17 bases in the middle. In germline, CDR1 is GTSNPN, CDR2 SVGIG (reference sequence). CDR3 length: 16 residues. The CDR3: CAWRGWGRIPGNTIYF. Written as DNA, the CDR3 is TGTGCCTGGAGGGGGTGGGGTAGGATTCCTGGAAACACCATATATTTT.

CDR3 nucleotide sequence: TGTGCCAGCAGCTCCAGGGGGGGGCCGGGCGAGCAGTACTTC. As protein: CASSSRGGPGEQYF. The chain employs TRBV6-2 or TRBV6-3 and TRBJ2-7; perhaps D is TRBD1 or TRBD2 (7 bases each). The CDR3 length is 14 residues. The germline V gene encodes CDR1 MNHEY and CDR2 SVGEGT. The V gene lost 6 bases and the J gene lost 6 bases, with 18 bases spanning the gap.

The chain employs TRBV7-9 and TRBJ1-3, with a weak D call TRBD1 (5 bases). Trimming pared 1 base from V and 5 bases from J, leaving 12 bases between. This CDR3 comprises 15 residues. CDR1 and CDR2 (germline): SEHNR, FQNEAQ (reference sequence). This chain's CDR3 is CASSLEGGTRNTIYF. DNA of the CDR3: TGTGCCAGCAGCTTAGAGGGAGGGACCAGAAACACCATATATTTT.

This clone was observed a handful of times. The chain couples TRBV5-4 to TRBJ1-3; 9 nucleotides match TRBD1. CDR3 length: 15 residues. Germline trimming cut 0 bases from V and 2 bases from J; bases unmatched to any gene: 0. In germline, CDR1 is SGHNT, CDR2 YYREEE (reference sequence). The CDR3, as DNA: TGTGCCAGCAGCTTGGGACAGGGGGCTGGAAACACCATATATTTT. Its translation is CASSLGQGAGNTIYF.

This clone was seen just once. The V call is TRBV4-1, the J call TRBJ1-1; D not resolved. This CDR3 is built from 15 residues. Germline lookup yields CDR1 MGHRA and CDR2 YSYEKL. V lost 1 base and J 4 bases, leaving 13 bases between the germline ends. CDR3 in amino acids: CASSQADYVGTEAFF. CDR3 nucleotides: TGCGCCAGCAGCCAAGCGGATTACGTTGGCACTGAAGCTTTCTTT.

The chain has TRBV19 and TRBJ1-5, with a possible D match to TRBD1 (5 bases). CDR3 length: 14 amino acids. CDR1 LNHDA and CDR2 SQIVND come from the germline V gene (reference sequence). V lost 4 bases to trimming and J lost 1 base, with 8 bases between them. This chain's CDR3 is CASSSWGSNQPQHF. The CDR3 DNA reads TGTGCCAGTAGTAGCTGGGGGAGCAATCAGCCCCAGCATTTT.

This chain links TRBV7-3 with TRBJ2-7; D unclear. From germline, CDR1 is SGHTA and CDR2 FQGTGA. The CDR3 spans 14 residues. V lost 5 bases and J lost 4, with 15 bases in between. This CDR3 is CASSLKDKGYEQYF. DNA of the CDR3: TGTGCCAGCAGCCTGAAGGATAAGGGTTACGAGCAGTACTTC.

This clone was counted between two and nine times. The CDR3 reads CASSRTGTGINQPQHF. CDR3 sequence (DNA): TGTGCCAGCAGTCGCACCGGGACAGGGATTAATCAGCCCCAGCATTTT. The rearrangement uses TRBV27 and TRBJ1-5; 9 bases agree with TRBD1. The CDR3 has 16 residues. Looked up from germline, CDR1 is MNHEY and CDR2 is SMNVEV (reference sequence). With 5 bases clipped from V and 4 bases from J, the junction kept 9 bases outside the gene matches.

The rearrangement joins TRBV2 to TRBJ2-1; the D gene is possibly TRBD2 (5 bases). CDR1 and CDR2 (germline): SNHLY, FYNNEI. V was cut by 0 bases and J by 10 bases, with 19 bases left in between. The CDR3 runs 16 residues. CDR3 loop: CASSEAPRRVAPEQFF. The CDR3 DNA sequence: TGTGCCAGCAGTGAAGCGCCAAGGCGGGTAGCCCCCGAGCAGTTCTTC.

The J gene is TRBJ2-7, the V gene TRBV7-9; 9 bases agree with TRBD1. V lost 5 bases, J lost 7 bases, and 9 bases stayed unmatched. The germline gives CDR1 SEHNR, CDR2 FQNEAQ (reference sequence). CDR3 length: 14 residues. In DNA, the CDR3 is TGTGCCAGCAGCCCGAAGGGACAGGGAGGGGAGCAGTACTTC. Amino acids: CASSPKGQGGEQYF.

The V gene is TRBV6-5, the J gene TRBJ1-5; TRBD1 matches at 11 bases. The CDR3 contains 14 residues. The V gene end was trimmed by 10 bases and the J gene end by 4 bases; junction bases not matched to a gene: 6. Germline V gene lookup returns CDR1 MNHEY and CDR2 SVGAGI. Here the CDR3 reads CAINRDRGNQPQHF. The CDR3 coding sequence is TGTGCCATCAATAGGGACAGGGGGAATCAGCCCCAGCATTTT.

J is TRBJ1-2 and V is TRBV9, with 7 bases identical to TRBD1. CDR1 is SGDLS, CDR2 YYNGEE, per germline. With V trimmed by 4 bases and J by 7 bases, 4 bases remained unmatched. The CDR3 runs to 12 residues. The CDR3 region is CASSLPGGGYTF. The CDR3 coding sequence is TGTGCCAGCAGCCTACCAGGGGGTGGCTACACCTTC.

The CDR3 nucleotides are TGTGCCAGCAGTGATGTGGAGGGATCCGAGCAGTACTTC. Translated, it gives CASSDVEGSEQYF. This sequence joins TRBV6-1 and TRBJ2-7; maybe TRBD2 (6 bases). Germline CDR1 and CDR2: MNHNS and SASEGT. Trimming took off 3 bases at V and 6 bases at J, with 12 bases between the two ends. CDR3 length: 13 residues.

The gene calls are TRBV11-3 and TRBJ1-1; the D gene is possibly TRBD1 (5 bases). Between the trimmed V and J ends, which lost 3 bases and 1 base, there was a span of 15 bases. CDR3 length equals 16 residues. CDR1 SGHNT and CDR2 YENEEA come from the germline V gene. DNA of the CDR3: TGTGCCAGCAGCTTGCATTGGGGGGGAAGGAACACTGAAGCTTTCTTT. Residues: CASSLHWGGRNTEAFF.

This sequence joins TRBV2 and TRBJ1-1, with 9 bases matching TRBD1. CDR1 and CDR2 (germline): SNHLY, FYNNEI. Unmatched junction bases numbered 4, after V lost 8 bases and J lost 3 bases. CDR3 length: 13 amino acids. The CDR3 coding sequence is TGTGCCAGCGGGGGGACAGGGTACACTGAAGCTTTCTTT. This translates into CASGGTGYTEAFF.

The V call is TRBV7-9, the J call TRBJ1-1; 7 bases agree with TRBD1. J was trimmed by 6 bases and V by 3 bases; bases with no gene match: 10. Germline V gene lookup returns CDR1 SEHNR and CDR2 FQNEAQ (reference sequence). This CDR3 contains 15 residues. The CDR3 spells CASSLPRGQIAEAFF. The CDR3 DNA sequence: TGTGCCAGCAGCTTGCCCAGGGGACAGATTGCTGAAGCTTTCTTT.

The V gene is TRBV10-3, the J gene TRBJ2-2; D may be TRBD1 (6 bases). Trimming cost V 11 bases and J 0 bases, with 13 bases left between them. The CDR3 extends over 14 amino acids. Germline CDR1 ENHRY, CDR2 SYGVKD. This CDR3 is CAATGPTNTGELFF. CDR3 coding DNA: TGTGCCGCCACAGGGCCTACGAACACCGGGGAGCTGTTTTTT.

The V and J genes are TRBV21-1 and TRBJ2-3; whether TRBD2, the table's D call, matches the DNA was not checked. TRBV21-1 is a recognized pseudogene. The CDR3 sequence is 17 residues long. The CDR3 is CASSTASHRTLTDTQYF. CDR3 nucleotides: TGTGCCAGCAGCACGGCTAGCCACCGAACGCTCACAGATACGCAGTATTTT.